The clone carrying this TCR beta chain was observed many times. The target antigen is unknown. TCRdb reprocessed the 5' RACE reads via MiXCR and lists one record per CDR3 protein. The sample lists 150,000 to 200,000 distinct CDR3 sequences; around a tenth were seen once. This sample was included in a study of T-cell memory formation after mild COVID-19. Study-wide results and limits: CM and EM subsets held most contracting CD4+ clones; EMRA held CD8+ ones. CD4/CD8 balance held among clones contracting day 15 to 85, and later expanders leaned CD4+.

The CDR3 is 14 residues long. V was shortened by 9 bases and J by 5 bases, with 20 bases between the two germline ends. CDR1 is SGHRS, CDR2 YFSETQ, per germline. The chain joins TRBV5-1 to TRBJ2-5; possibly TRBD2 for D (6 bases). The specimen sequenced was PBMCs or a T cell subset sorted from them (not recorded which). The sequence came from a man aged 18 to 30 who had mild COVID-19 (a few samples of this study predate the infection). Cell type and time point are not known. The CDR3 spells CATRPGGVRETQYF. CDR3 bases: TGCGCCACCCGTCCCGGGGGAGTAAGGGAGACCCAGTACTTC.